A selection of T cell receptor beta chains follows, all from one sample in a study of OX40 agonist ivuxolimab in advanced cancers. TCRdb keeps only in-frame clones here, not all; method: immunoSEQ multiplex PCR. The sample lists 55,000 to 80,000 clones, approximately 80% occurring once. The sequencing used CD4+ or CD8+ T cells sorted from blood, collected in a trial of the OX40 agonist ivuxolimab. The receptors shown here come from an adult with an advanced solid tumor such as melanoma, head and neck, liver or kidney cancer. Both conserved end residues are part of each CDR3. D genes are given only for firm matches. Clone size, where shown, is once, few, many, or a class for clones that have expanded.

CDR3	DNA	D	size	V	J
CASSPGRAGRNEQFF	TGCGCCAGCAGCCCCGGGAGGGCTGGCAGAAATGAGCAGTTCTTC	TRBD2	-	TRBV5-1	TRBJ2-1
CASSRSRYGYTF	TGTGCCAGCAGCCGGTCTCGCTATGGCTACACCTTC	-	-	TRBV28	TRBJ1-2
CASVSGFFGHSGANVLTF	TGTGCCAGTGTCTCAGGCTTCTTCGGACACTCTGGGGCCAACGTCCTGACTTTC	-	-	TRBV19	TRBJ2-6
CASRSDLNTEAFF	TGTGCCAGCAGAAGCGACTTGAACACTGAAGCTTTCTTT	-	-	TRBV6-6	TRBJ1-1
CASSFGGSNEKLFF	TGTGCCAGCAGTTTTGGGGGCAGTAATGAAAAACTGTTTTTT	-	-	TRBV28	TRBJ1-4
CASSERRGAPYNEQFF	TGTGCCAGCAGTGAGCGGCGGGGAGCCCCGTACAATGAGCAGTTCTTC	-	-	TRBV25-1	TRBJ2-1
CASSYRTTDTQYF	TGTGCCAGCAGTTACCGAACCACAGATACGCAGTATTTT	-	-	TRBV6-5	TRBJ2-3
CASSPSAGRTDTQYF	TGTGCCAGCAGTCCATCAGCGGGACGCACAGATACGCAGTATTTT	TRBD2	-	TRBV7-6	TRBJ2-3
CASTPAGWGYGYTF	TGTGCCAGCACCCCGGCCGGGTGGGGCTATGGCTACACCTTC	-	-	TRBV6-5	TRBJ1-2
CASSLRTGETQYF	TGTGCCAGCAGCTTGCGGACAGGGGAGACCCAGTACTTC	TRBD1	once	TRBV5-6	TRBJ2-5
CASLLSRNYGYTF	TGTGCCAGCCTTCTGTCAAGGAACTATGGCTACACCTTC	-	-	TRBV28	TRBJ1-2
CASSLYDRDRAYSNQPQHF	TGTGCCAGCAGTTTATATGACAGGGACAGGGCCTATAGCAATCAGCCCCAGCATTTT	TRBD1	-	TRBV28	TRBJ1-5
CASSSLGGHEQYF	TGTGCCAGCAGTTCCCTAGGGGGACACGAGCAGTACTTC	-	-	TRBV28	TRBJ2-7
CASSLNGLPYGYTF	TGTGCCAGCAGCTTAAATGGTTTACCCTATGGCTACACCTTC	-	-	TRBV7-2	TRBJ1-2
CASSSTGQGILAIQYF	TGCGCCAGCAGCTCTACGGGACAGGGGATATTGGCCATTCAGTACTTC	TRBD1	few	TRBV5-1	TRBJ2-4
CASSPDRGTETQYF	TGTGCCAGCAGCCCTGACAGGGGTACAGAGACCCAGTACTTC	TRBD1	-	TRBV7-2	TRBJ2-5
CSVESGRSNTEAFF	TGCAGCGTTGAATCTGGCAGATCGAACACTGAAGCTTTCTTT	-	-	TRBV29-1	TRBJ1-1
CASRIGLPGANEQFF	TGTGCCAGCAGAATAGGGTTGCCGGGGGCAAATGAGCAGTTCTTC	-	-	TRBV7-2	TRBJ2-1
CASSEYGQGGSNQPQHF	TGCGCCAGCAGTGAGTATGGGCAGGGAGGTAGCAATCAGCCCCAGCATTTT	-	-	TRBV10-2	TRBJ1-5
CASSPRRESEQYF	TGTGCCAGCTCACCACGGCGGGAGTCCGAGCAGTACTTC	TRBD2	-	TRBV18	TRBJ2-7
CASSQVREGYEQYF	TGCGCCAGCAGCCAGGTCCGGGAGGGTTACGAGCAGTACTTC	TRBD2	-	TRBV4-1	TRBJ2-7
CATDRGSAGNTIYF	TGTGCCACGGACAGGGGATCGGCTGGAAACACCATATATTTT	TRBD1	-	TRBV19	TRBJ1-3
CASSFGQGWTGELFF	TGTGCCAGCAGTTTCGGACAGGGTTGGACCGGGGAGCTGTTTTTT	TRBD1	-	TRBV28	TRBJ2-2
CASKEGTGMNGELFF	TGCGCCAGCAAGGAGGGGACAGGGATGAACGGGGAGCTGTTTTTT	TRBD1	-	TRBV5-1	TRBJ2-2
CAISVGEYSNQPQHF	TGTGCCATCAGTGTCGGAGAGTATAGCAATCAGCCCCAGCATTTT	-	large	TRBV10-3	TRBJ1-5
CASSQSPLGGNTIYF	TGTGCCAGCTCACAATCCCCTTTGGGGGGAAACACCATATATTTT	-	-	TRBV18	TRBJ1-3
CASSITGLFLRGDQPQHF	TGTGCCAGTAGTATTACGGGACTCTTCCTACGGGGTGATCAGCCCCAGCATTTT	-	-	TRBV19	TRBJ1-5
CASRPAGGGNTGELFF	TGTGCCAGCCGCCCAGCGGGAGGAGGGAACACCGGGGAGCTGTTTTTT	TRBD2	-	TRBV27	TRBJ2-2
CAISESGGGYGYTF	TGTGCCATCAGTGAGTCCGGGGGTGGCTATGGCTACACCTTC	-	once	TRBV10-3	TRBJ1-2
CATSRDWGNQPQHF	TGTGCCACCAGCAGAGATTGGGGCAATCAGCCCCAGCATTTT	-	-	TRBV15	TRBJ1-5
CASSPSGRAGNEQFF	TGTGCCAGCAGCCCGAGCGGGAGGGCCGGGAATGAGCAGTTCTTC	TRBD2	once	TRBV7-3	TRBJ2-1
CASSLRGRETQYF	TGTGCCAGCAGCCTGAGAGGGAGGGAGACCCAGTACTTC	-	-	TRBV6-6	TRBJ2-5
CASSLGQGAGELFF	TGTGCTAGCAGCTTAGGGCAGGGGGCCGGGGAGCTGTTTTTT	TRBD1	-	TRBV7-7	TRBJ2-2
CASSLGGQPSNYGYTF	TGTGCCAGCAGCTTAGGGGGACAGCCAAGTAACTATGGCTACACCTTC	TRBD1	-	TRBV7-2	TRBJ1-2
CASSLAQGFYNSPLHF	TGTGCCAGCAGCCTCGCCCAGGGGTTCTATAATTCACCCCTCCACTTT	-	-	TRBV7-3	TRBJ1-6
CASSVGGAGGHNEQFF	TGTGCCAGCAGCGTAGGTGGGGCGGGAGGGCATAATGAGCAGTTCTTC	TRBD2	-	TRBV9	TRBJ2-1
CASSEGMPSSGNTIYF	TGTGCCAGCAGTGAGGGGATGCCGAGCTCTGGAAACACCATATATTTT	-	-	TRBV6-1	TRBJ1-3
CASSPKGRLNTGELFF	TGTGCCAGCAGTCCAAAGGGACGGCTGAACACCGGGGAGCTGTTTTTT	-	-	TRBV2	TRBJ2-2
CSVGMLAGGPGETQYF	TGCAGCGTTGGTATGCTAGCGGGAGGGCCAGGGGAGACCCAGTACTTC	TRBD2	-	TRBV29-1	TRBJ2-5
CASSEPTGSETQYF	TGCGCCAGCAGCGAGCCAACGGGGAGTGAGACCCAGTACTTC	-	-	TRBV5-1	TRBJ2-5
CASSTGQGPQETQYF	TGTGCCAGCAGCACCGGACAGGGGCCCCAAGAGACCCAGTACTTC	TRBD1	-	TRBV11-2	TRBJ2-5
CASRKGGRIGQPQHF	TGTGCCAGCAGGAAAGGGGGCAGGATAGGCCAGCCCCAGCATTTT	TRBD1	-	TRBV28	TRBJ1-5
CASSGLNQPQHF	TGTGCCAGTTCAGGGTTAAATCAGCCCCAGCATTTT	-	few	TRBV19	TRBJ1-5